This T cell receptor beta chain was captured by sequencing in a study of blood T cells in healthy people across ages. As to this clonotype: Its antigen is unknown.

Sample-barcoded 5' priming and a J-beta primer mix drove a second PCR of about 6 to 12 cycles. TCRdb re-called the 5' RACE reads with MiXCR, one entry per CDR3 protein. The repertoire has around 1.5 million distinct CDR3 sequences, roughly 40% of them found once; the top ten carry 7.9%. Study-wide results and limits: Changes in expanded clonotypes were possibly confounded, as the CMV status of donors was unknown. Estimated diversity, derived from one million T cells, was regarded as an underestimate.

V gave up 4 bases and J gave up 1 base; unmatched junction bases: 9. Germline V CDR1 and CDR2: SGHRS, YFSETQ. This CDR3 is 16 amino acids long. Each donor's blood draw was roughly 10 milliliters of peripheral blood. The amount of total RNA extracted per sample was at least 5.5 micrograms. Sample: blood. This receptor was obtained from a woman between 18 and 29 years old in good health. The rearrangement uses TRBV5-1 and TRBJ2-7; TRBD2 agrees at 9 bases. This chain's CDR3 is CASSEESGRRSYEQYF. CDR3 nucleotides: TGCGCCAGCAGCGAAGAAAGCGGGAGGAGGTCCTACGAGCAGTACTTC.